The TCR beta chain described here comes from a study of shared T cell receptors in the human thymus (dated by TCRdb to 2020 to 2022). Study-wide context: The study examined how self-reactive, shared T-cell receptor alpha chains are generated in the human thymus.

Libraries were built with the immunoSEQ multiplex PCR assay. Drawn from immuneACCESS, this table holds only the in-frame rearrangements with V and J called that TCRdb kept. Clones are partly lost; checked studies trace under half to an unresolved V gene and leave the rest unexplained. The sample table contains fewer than 700,000 clones; only one count was recorded for 70% to 90% of them. 0.0095% to 0.013% of the sample is held by the ten biggest clonotypes. In the case of this clone: It has no known antigen specificity. Base qualities are not provided; no much larger clone lies one nucleotide away.

These records were also assigned to another study, of human thymus T cells. In that second paper, the authors write: Immunologically healthy infants undergoing open corrective cardiac surgery for congenital heart defects in Finland were used as donors. Thymus tissue was collected as surgical resects that were removed during corrective cardiac surgery. Both the thymic and the peripheral blood repertoires appeared to show biased V and J gene segment usage. The related research found that thymic TCR repertoires overlapped highly between unrelated individuals. TCR alpha and beta repertoires from about 8 infant thymus samples and four related peripheral blood samples were characterized in the study. The infant donors were about 7 to 244 days old, and the cohort included five to seven males and a couple of females. Thymocytes were mechanically released from the tissue and were stored as pellets of about 9.5-31 million cells at -70 degrees C. A QIAsymphony instrument was used to extract genomic DNA from frozen cell pellets. The immunoSEQ multiplex PCR assay was used to amplify the TCRB and TCRAD loci from a standardized amount of quality-controlled genomic DNA. The amplicons spanned the V(D)J region and were long enough to cover the CDR3 and allow V and J genes to be identified. Amplicon sequencing was performed on an Illumina platform through the commercial immunoSEQ service. Corrections for primer bias and sequencing errors followed previously described methods, while TCRAD and TCRB definitions were based on the IMGT database. The repertoires were analysed using immunoSEQ Analyzer 3.0 and VDJTools for basic statistics, V/J segment usage, diversity estimates, rarefaction and pairwise overlap. Chao1, ChaoE, Efron-Thisted, Shannon and inverse Simpson indices were used to estimate diversity, which was also estimated on datasets down-sampled to the smallest sample. Repertoire overlap was determined by strict matching of CDR3 nucleotide sequence, V gene and J gene, and Jaccard-based multidimensional scaling clustering was applied. Thymus samples yielded on average around 810,000 unique TCRB clonotypes, compared with roughly 92,000 from blood samples.

This clonotype originated in a boy under two years old with a congenital heart defect. Donor details come from another sample of the same person, matched by shared clones. The sample consisted of thymocytes.

The CDR3 region has the sequence CAWEWGTGPIGSGNTIYF. In nucleotides, the sequence is TGTGCCTGGGAGTGGGGGACAGGGCCCATCGGGTCCGGAAACACCATATATTTT. The V and J genes are TRBV30 and TRBJ1-3; TRBD1 aligns with 9 central bases. According to the germline V gene (reference sequence), CDR1 reads GTSNPN and CDR2 reads SVGIG. The CDR3, from cysteine to phenylalanine, totals 18 residues. The CDR3 DNA has 54 bases and is translated from base 1. Ends trimmed: V by 5 bases, J by 4 bases; bases unmatched to a gene: 18.